This T cell receptor beta chain originates from a study of T-cell memory formation after mild COVID-19 (dated by TCRdb to about 2021). In the study overall: TCR sequence clusters from the two donors were found to be largely donor specific. Longitudinal TCRalpha and TCRbeta repertoire sequencing tracked T-cell clones expanding and contracting after mild COVID-19 in a couple of donors. The cohort comprised two young, previously healthy adult volunteers, one female and one male.

PBMCs were isolated by Ficoll-Paque density gradient centrifugation. As regards this clonotype: Its antigen target is currently unknown. No clone much larger than this one lies a single base away; base qualities are absent.

The investigation overall reported the following: Only a couple of mild cases were covered in the study, and larger cohorts including severe cases with pre-infection samples were considered necessary. The second-wave clones that peaked on day 37 were not confirmed to be SARS-CoV-2 specific. The detection of some responding clones in pre-infection memory suggests that pre-existing cross-reactive memory T cells joined the SARS-CoV-2 response. Contracting CD4+ clones were found mainly in CM and EM memory subsets, while CD8+ clones were enriched in EMRA. Balanced CD4/CD8 phenotypes were observed for clones contracting from day 15 to 85, whereas a bias towards CD4+ was observed for a second wave of clones expanding from day 15 to 37.

Between the V and J ends, shortened by 0 bases and 4 bases respectively, the junction contains 4 bases. The CDR1 and CDR2 encoded by the germline V gene are SGDLS and YYNGEE. Measured from the cysteine to the phenylalanine, the CDR3 is 12 residues long. Only the CDR3 portion is preserved as DNA: 36 bases, with reading frame beginning at the first base. Sequencing was performed on an Illumina NovaSeq 6000. TCRalpha and TCRbeta cDNA libraries were built by 5'RACE with constant-segment primers, adding sample barcodes and unique molecular identifiers. RNA was extracted from every sample with Trizol reagent. Library amplification was performed in two PCR steps, and a second sample barcode and Illumina TruSeq adapters were introduced in the second step. Libraries were sequenced on an Illumina NovaSeq with 2 x 150 bp paired-end reads. The paper's data handling went like this. With migec v1.2.7, reads were demultiplexed and then collapsed into UMI-guided consensus sequences. Using mixcr v2.1.11, UMI consensuses were aligned to TRA and TRB V and J templates and then assembled into clonotypes. A clonotype was counted as expanded or contracted only when both edgeR and NoisET called the clonotype significant, with the noise models trained on biological replicates. For edgeR calls, the cutoffs were a false discovery rate-adjusted p below 0.01 and a log2 fold-change threshold of 1. PCA with hierarchical clustering of max-normalized trajectories of the 1000 most abundant clonotypes was used as exploratory dynamics analysis. The CD4 or CD8 phenotype of responding clones was assigned using the separately sequenced CD4+ and CD8+ repertoires. TCRdb's own reprocessing of the public reads used fastp at Q25 and MiXCR and kept productive beta chains. Entries that share a CDR3 protein sequence are merged under the most common genes and DNA. Clone size and V and J calls follow TCRdb, not the original study. Here the sample has 580,000 or so distinct CDR3 sequences; 15% to 20% occur a single time. Roughly 7.7% of the sample comes from the top ten.

The sequencing sample was made of PBMCs or a T cell subset sorted from them (not recorded which). Recombination connected TRBV9 to TRBJ1-2, with an unclear D gene assignment. The sequence came from an adult woman who had mild COVID-19 (a few samples of this study predate the infection). The sample titles of this study are shuffled in the database, so cell type and time point are left out; the donor was told from shared clones. The CDR3 protein: CASSVDGYGYTF. The DNA sequence reads TGTGCCAGCAGCGTAGACGGCTATGGCTACACCTTC.